This is a list of T cell receptor beta chains from one sample in a study of T cell responses to AZD1222 COVID-19 vaccine. Using immunoSEQ multiplex PCR, the repertoire was profiled, and TCRdb retains in-frame clones only, with some absent. The table records approximately 180,000 clones, 88% of them present only once. The starting material was peripheral blood, obtained on day 0 of AZD1222 vaccination. The receptors stem from an adult in good health. The CDR3 runs from the conserved cysteine through the conserved F or W. A D gene is named only where the DNA matches it firmly. Size is stated for part of the rows, as once, few or many counts, or as a class when the clone is expanded.

size | J | V | D | DNA | CDR3
NA | TRBJ1-1 | TRBV5-4 | NA | TGTGCCAGCAGCTACCTTAGTGGGAACACTGAAGCTTTCTTT | CASSYLSGNTEAFF
NA | TRBJ1-1 | TRBV2 | TRBD1 | TGTGCCAGCAGACAGGGGGCTAACACTGAAGCTTTCTTT | CASRQGANTEAFF
NA | TRBJ2-1 | TRBV19 | NA | TGTGCCAGTACCTCGGGGGTCGTGCAGTTCTTC | CASTSGVVQFF
NA | TRBJ2-6 | TRBV5-1 | TRBD1 | TGCGCCAGCAGCCCGGGACAGGCCTCTGGGGCCAACGTCCTGACTTTC | CASSPGQASGANVLTF
NA | TRBJ1-2 | TRBV2 | TRBD1 | TGTGCCAGATCAGGACAGGACGGCTACACCTTC | CARSGQDGYTF
few | TRBJ2-7 | TRBV4-3 | NA | TGCGCCAGCAGCCAAGCTACAGGGTCGGGATATGAGCAGTACTTC | CASSQATGSGYEQYF
NA | TRBJ2-7 | TRBV15 | NA | TGTGCCACCAGCAGACTAGGGCCAGGCAGCCGATACGAGCAGTACTTC | CATSRLGPGSRYEQYF
NA | TRBJ1-3 | TRBV28 | NA | TGTGCCAGCAGTTTAAGGGGCTTTGGAAACACCATATATTTT | CASSLRGFGNTIYF
NA | TRBJ1-5 | TRBV2 | TRBD1 | TGTGCCAGCAGTGAAGCCGGGACAGGGAGAAAGCCCCAGCATTTT | CASSEAGTGRKPQHF
NA | TRBJ2-7 | TRBV25-1 | NA | TGTGCCAGCAGTGAATTTAGTGGGGGGGCCAGCGAGCAGTACTTC | CASSEFSGGASEQYF
NA | TRBJ2-5 | TRBV4-3 | NA | TGCGCCAGCAGCCAAGAGGCACTTCAAGAGACCCAGTACTTC | CASSQEALQETQYF
NA | TRBJ2-5 | TRBV19 | TRBD1 | TGTGCCAGTAGTAAGGACAGGGTACGTCCAGAGACCCAGTACTTC | CASSKDRVRPETQYF
NA | TRBJ1-1 | TRBV29-1 | NA | TGCAGCGTTGTCCTCAGGGAAGGAACTGAAGCTTTCTTT | CSVVLREGTEAFF
NA | TRBJ1-2 | TRBV5-4 | TRBD1 | TGTGCCAGCAGCTTGCGGACAGGGGATAACTATGGCTACACCTTC | CASSLRTGDNYGYTF
NA | TRBJ1-2 | TRBV2 | NA | TGTGCCAGCAGGGTCCGGGACCCCACGAGTCGTGGCTACACCTTC | CASRVRDPTSRGYTF
NA | TRBJ1-5 | TRBV2 | NA | TGTGCCAGCGGTCAGCCCCAGCATTTT | CASGQPQHF
NA | TRBJ1-1 | TRBV28 | TRBD1 | TGTGCCAGCAGTTTGGGGTCAGGGGGATACACTGAAGCTTTCTTT | CASSLGSGGYTEAFF
NA | TRBJ1-2 | TRBV6-5 | TRBD1 | TGTGCCAGCAGAAACCGGGACAGGTTTTATGGCTACACCTTC | CASRNRDRFYGYTF
NA | TRBJ2-4 | TRBV15 | TRBD2 | TGTGCCACCAGCAGTTTCGGTGGGCGGGGGGCCAAAAACATTCAGTACTTC | CATSSFGGRGAKNIQYF
NA | TRBJ1-5 | TRBV6-1 | NA | TGTGCCAGCAGTGAAGTAGAAAGGGCAGATCAGCCCCAGCATTTT | CASSEVERADQPQHF
NA | TRBJ1-3 | TRBV5-1 | NA | TGCGCCAGCAGCCCCGGTTCCGGAAACACCATATATTTT | CASSPGSGNTIYF
once | TRBJ1-1 | TRBV6-2/TRBV6-3 | NA | TGTGCCAGCAGTCGGGCCCAGAACACTGAAGCTTTCTTT | CASSRAQNTEAFF
NA | TRBJ1-1 | TRBV15 | NA | TGTGCCACCAGCAGAACCCTGGGGAACACTGAAGCTTTCTTT | CATSRTLGNTEAFF
NA | TRBJ2-7 | TRBV7-2 | TRBD2 | TGTGCCAGCAGCTTAGGGACTAGCGGGGGTGATGGGCAGTACTTC | CASSLGTSGGDGQYF
NA | TRBJ2-7 | TRBV2 | NA | TGTGCCAGCAGCCCCAGGGCCACGGACGACTACGAGCAGTACTTC | CASSPRATDDYEQYF
NA | TRBJ2-7 | TRBV10-3 | NA | TGTGCCATCAGGTCAAATTCCTACGAGCAGTACTTC | CAIRSNSYEQYF
NA | TRBJ1-4 | TRBV30 | TRBD1 | TGTGCCTGGAGTCGAGGGGGCGCGAATGAAAAACTGTTTTTT | CAWSRGGANEKLFF
NA | TRBJ1-1 | TRBV4-1 | NA | TGCGCCAGCAGTCCGGGACAGAACACTGAAGCTTTCTTT | CASSPGQNTEAFF
NA | TRBJ1-1 | TRBV6-2/TRBV6-3 | NA | TGTGCCAGCAGTTTCCTCTTGTCCGAGGGAGGAAGGGTGCAAAACGCTGAAGCTTTCTTT | CASSFLLSEGGRVQNAEAFF
NA | TRBJ2-1 | TRBV9 | NA | TGTGCCAGCAGCGCAGCCATTGGAGGCGACTCCTACAATGAGCAGTTCTTC | CASSAAIGGDSYNEQFF
NA | TRBJ2-3 | TRBV2 | NA | TGTGCCAGCAGACAGAGAAGCACAGATACGCAGTATTTT | CASRQRSTDTQYF
NA | TRBJ1-6 | TRBV3-1/TRBV3-2 | NA | TGTGCCAGCAGCCAAGAAGGCCAACCGACTCTCCACTTT | CASSQEGQPTLHF
NA | TRBJ2-5 | TRBV10-3 | TRBD1 | TGTGCCATCAGACGGACAGGGACGGGAGAGACCCAGTACTTC | CAIRRTGTGETQYF
NA | TRBJ2-3 | TRBV5-1 | TRBD2 | TGCGCCAGCAGCTTGGTTGCTAGCGGGGGGGCCGCGACAGATACGCAGTATTTT | CASSLVASGGAATDTQYF
once | TRBJ1-2 | TRBV28 | NA | TGTGCCAGCAATGCGGTAAACTATGGCTACACCTTC | CASNAVNYGYTF
NA | TRBJ1-5 | TRBV9 | NA | TGTGCCAGCAGCGTGCGCTGCGTAGGGACTTTTAATAGCAATCAGCCCCAGCATTTT | CASSVRCVGTFNSNQPQHF
NA | TRBJ2-7 | TRBV30 | NA | TGTGCCTGGAGTGTAGGGCAGTTGAGGTACTTC | CAWSVGQLRYF
NA | TRBJ2-3 | TRBV7-3 | NA | TGTGCCAGCAGCGCCCGGGGAGATACGCAGTATTTT | CASSARGDTQYF
once | TRBJ2-1 | TRBV7-3 | NA | TGTGCCAGCAGCTTATGGACAGAGTTACCATCAGAGCAGTTCTTC | CASSLWTELPSEQFF
NA | TRBJ2-1 | TRBV5-5 | NA | TGTGCCAGCAGCCCCTATCCCCCGACGGGGCAGTTCTTC | CASSPYPPTGQFF
NA | TRBJ1-1 | TRBV4-1 | NA | TGCGCCAGCAGCCTAAAAGGCCGGACAGAGACCAACACTGAAGCTTTCTTT | CASSLKGRTETNTEAFF
NA | TRBJ2-7 | TRBV14 | NA | TGTGCCAGCAGCCCCTTAAGGCCAGGGTCCTACGAGCAGTACTTC | CASSPLRPGSYEQYF
NA | TRBJ2-1 | TRBV28 | NA | TGTGCCAGCAGTTCTTCCGACAGAAACAATGAGCAGTTCTTC | CASSSSDRNNEQFF
many | TRBJ2-2 | TRBV30 | TRBD2 | TGTGCCCATAGGGGAGGGCACCTCGACACCGGGGAGCTGTTTTTT | CAHRGGHLDTGELFF
few | TRBJ2-7 | TRBV7-3 | TRBD2 | TGTGCCAGCAGCCGCCGGGGAGGGTACGAGCAGTACTTC | CASSRRGGYEQYF